The clone carrying this T cell receptor (beta chain) was detected once. The donors gave bone marrow, and they were healthy. This sample is drawn from a study of cytomegalovirus exposure and HLA in healthy donors. The PCR used 60 Vbeta and 13 Jbeta primers. The method was immunoSEQ multiplex PCR; TCRdb's version includes in-frame clones alone and lacks a portion of them. The sample holds around 85,000 clones, 80% seen once. V gave up 11 bases and J gave up 5 bases, with 12 bases separating them. This CDR3 is 11 amino acids long. The germline V gene has CDR1 MNHEY and CDR2 SMNVEV (reference sequence). The chain carries TRBV27 and TRBJ2-5, with D perhaps TRBD1 (6 bases). What was sequenced was PBMCs. The clonotype was recovered from a man aged 25 to 40 in good health and CMV-seronegative. The CDR3 DNA is TGTGCCTCCTCGAGGGGGGAGACCCAGTACTTC. Amino acids: CASSRGETQYF.